The source of this T cell receptor (beta chain) is a study of T cell responses to AZD1222 COVID-19 vaccine. TCRdb's copy holds only in-frame clones and misses some; the assay was immunoSEQ multiplex PCR. The sample records some 80,000 clones, roughly nine tenths being singletons. About this clone itself: Its specificity is unknown.

The CDR3 contains 14 residues. The germline V gene encodes CDR1 SGDLS and CDR2 YYNGEE. V lost 3 bases, J lost 5 bases, and 4 bases stayed unmatched. Broader study findings: White British ancestry dominated among donors, who included more females, and clonal diversity was possibly underestimated. No repertoire was sampled before or during the peak T cell response, only after it. Elevations in Spike-specific TCR breadth and depth followed administration of two AZD1222 doses.

The starting material was peripheral blood, obtained 28 days after the second AZD1222 dose. This chain uses TRBV9 with TRBJ2-7; 11 positions match TRBD2. The TCR originated in an adult who received the AZD1222 COVID-19 vaccine. The CDR3: CASSDTSGRDEQYF. The CDR3 DNA follows: TGTGCCAGCAGCGATACTAGCGGGAGAGACGAGCAGTACTTC.